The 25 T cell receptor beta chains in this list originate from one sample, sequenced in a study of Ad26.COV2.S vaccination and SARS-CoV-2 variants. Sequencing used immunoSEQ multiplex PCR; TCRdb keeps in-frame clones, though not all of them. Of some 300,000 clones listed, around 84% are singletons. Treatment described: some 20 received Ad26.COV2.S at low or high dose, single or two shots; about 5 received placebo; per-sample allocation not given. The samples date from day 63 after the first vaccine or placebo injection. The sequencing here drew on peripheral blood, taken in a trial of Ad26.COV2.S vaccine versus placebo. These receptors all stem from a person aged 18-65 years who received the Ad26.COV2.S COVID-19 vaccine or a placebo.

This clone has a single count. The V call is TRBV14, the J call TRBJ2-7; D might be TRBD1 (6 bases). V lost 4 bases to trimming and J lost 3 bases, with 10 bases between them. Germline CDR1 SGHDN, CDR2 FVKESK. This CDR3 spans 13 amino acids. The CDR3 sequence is CASSRLTGYEQYF. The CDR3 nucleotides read TGTGCCAGCAGCCGTCTGACAGGCTACGAGCAGTACTTC. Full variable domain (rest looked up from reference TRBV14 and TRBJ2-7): EAGVTQFPSHSVIEKGQTVTLRCDPISGHDNLYWYRRVMGKEIKFLLHFVKESKQDESGMPNNRFLAERTGGTYSTLKVQPAELEDSGVYFCASSRLTGYEQYFGPGTRLTVT.

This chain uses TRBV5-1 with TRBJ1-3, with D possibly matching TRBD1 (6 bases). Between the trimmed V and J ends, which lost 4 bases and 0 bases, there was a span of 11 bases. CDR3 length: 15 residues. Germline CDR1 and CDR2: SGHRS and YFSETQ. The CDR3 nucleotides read TGCGCCAGCAGCCAGACAGGAAGCTCTGGAAACACCATATATTTT. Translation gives CASSQTGSSGNTIYF. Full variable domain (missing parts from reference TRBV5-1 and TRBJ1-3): KAGVTQTPRYLIKTRGQQVTLSCSPISGHRSVSWYQQTPGQGLQFLFEYFSETQRNKGNFPGRFSGRQFSNSRSEMNVSTLELGDSALYLCASSQTGSSGNTIYFGEGSWLTVV.

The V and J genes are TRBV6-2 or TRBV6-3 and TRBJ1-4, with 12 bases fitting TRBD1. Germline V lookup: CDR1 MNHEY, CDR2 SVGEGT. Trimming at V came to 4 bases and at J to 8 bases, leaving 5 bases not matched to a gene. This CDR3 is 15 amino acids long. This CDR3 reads CASSSTGTGGEKLFF. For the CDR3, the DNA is TGTGCCAGCAGTTCCACCGGGACAGGGGGCGAAAAACTGTTTTTT.

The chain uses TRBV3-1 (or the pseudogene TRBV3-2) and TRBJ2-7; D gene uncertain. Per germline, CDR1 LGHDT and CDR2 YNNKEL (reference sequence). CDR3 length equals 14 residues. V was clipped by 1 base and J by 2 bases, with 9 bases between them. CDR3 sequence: CASSQVSDAYEQYF. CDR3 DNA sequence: TGTGCCAGCAGCCAAGTTTCCGATGCCTACGAGCAGTACTTC.

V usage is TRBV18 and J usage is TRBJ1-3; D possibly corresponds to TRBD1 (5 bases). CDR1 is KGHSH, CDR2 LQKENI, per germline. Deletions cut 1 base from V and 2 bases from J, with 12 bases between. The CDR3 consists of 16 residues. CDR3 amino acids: CASSPQGRSAGNTIYF. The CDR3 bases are TGTGCCAGCTCACCACAGGGGCGCAGCGCTGGAAACACCATATATTTT.

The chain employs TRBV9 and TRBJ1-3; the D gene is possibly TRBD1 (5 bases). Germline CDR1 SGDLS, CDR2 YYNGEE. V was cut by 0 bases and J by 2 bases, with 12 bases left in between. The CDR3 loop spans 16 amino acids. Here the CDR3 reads CASSVAPARAGNTIYF. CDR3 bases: TGTGCCAGCAGCGTAGCTCCGGCCAGGGCTGGAAACACCATATATTTT.

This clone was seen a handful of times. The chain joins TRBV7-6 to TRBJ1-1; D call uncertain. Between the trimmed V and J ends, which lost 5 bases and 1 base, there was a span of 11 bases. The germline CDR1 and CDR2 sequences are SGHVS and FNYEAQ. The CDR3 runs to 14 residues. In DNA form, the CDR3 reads TGTGCCAGCAGCGTCGGAGGACCGAACACTGAAGCTTTCTTT. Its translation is CASSVGGPNTEAFF.

DNA of the CDR3: TGCAGTGCCAAAGTCTCCTACGAGCAGTACTTC. This gives the protein CSAKVSYEQYF. The chain employs TRBV20-1 and TRBJ2-7; no reliable D call. This CDR3 is 11 amino acids long. Per germline, CDR1 DFQATT and CDR2 SNEGSKA (reference sequence). Trimming pared 6 bases from V and 0 bases from J, leaving 6 bases between.

In DNA, the CDR3 is TGTGCCAGCAGCGTTGCTCCCGCCTACGAGCAGTACTTC. Translation: CASSVAPAYEQYF. The chain has TRBV9 and TRBJ2-7; D is undetermined. This CDR3 contains 13 residues. Germline V gene data show CDR1 as SGDLS and CDR2 as YYNGEE. V was trimmed by 2 bases and J by 2 bases, leaving 8 bases between them.

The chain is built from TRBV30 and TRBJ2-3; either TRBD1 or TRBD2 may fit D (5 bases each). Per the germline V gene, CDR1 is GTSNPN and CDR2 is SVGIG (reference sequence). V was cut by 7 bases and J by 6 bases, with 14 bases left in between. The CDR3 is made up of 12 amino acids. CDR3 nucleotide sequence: TGTGCCTCTACTGGGGGTTTGGATACGCAGTATTTT. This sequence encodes CASTGGLDTQYF. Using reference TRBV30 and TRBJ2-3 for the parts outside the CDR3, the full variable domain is SQTIHQWPATLVQPVGSPLSLECTVEGTSNPNLYWYRQAAGRGLQLLFYSVGIGQISSEVPQNLSASRPQDRQFILSSKKLLLSDSGFYLCASTGGLDTQYFGPGTRLTVL.

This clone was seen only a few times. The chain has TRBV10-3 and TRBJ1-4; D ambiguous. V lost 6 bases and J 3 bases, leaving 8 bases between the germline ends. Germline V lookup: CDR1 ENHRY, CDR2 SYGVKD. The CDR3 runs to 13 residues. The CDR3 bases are TGTGCCATCAGGGCCAGTCCTAATGAAAAACTGTTTTTT. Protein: CAIRASPNEKLFF.

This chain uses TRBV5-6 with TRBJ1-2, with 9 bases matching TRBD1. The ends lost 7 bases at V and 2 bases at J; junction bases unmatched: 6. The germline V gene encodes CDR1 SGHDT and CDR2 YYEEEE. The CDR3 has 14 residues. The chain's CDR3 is CASQPDRGNYGYTF. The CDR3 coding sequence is TGTGCCAGCCAGCCGGACAGGGGAAACTATGGCTACACCTTC.

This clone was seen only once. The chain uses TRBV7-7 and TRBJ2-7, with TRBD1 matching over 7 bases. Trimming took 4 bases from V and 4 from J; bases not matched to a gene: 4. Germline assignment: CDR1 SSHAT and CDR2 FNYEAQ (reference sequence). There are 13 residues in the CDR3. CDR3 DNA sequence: TGTGCCAGCAGCTGGGGACAGCAATACGAGCAGTACTTC. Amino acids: CASSWGQQYEQYF.

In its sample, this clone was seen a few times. Written as DNA, the CDR3 is TGTGCCAGCAGCCAAGATGACGGGACAGGCACCTTC. This encodes CASSQDDGTGTF. The rearrangement uses TRBV3-1 (or the pseudogene TRBV3-2) and TRBJ1-2, with 8 positions matching TRBD1. The junction had 4 bases not matched to a gene; V was cut back by 0 bases and J by 13 bases. Germline lookup yields CDR1 LGHDT and CDR2 YNNKEL (reference sequence). This CDR3 is 12 amino acids long.

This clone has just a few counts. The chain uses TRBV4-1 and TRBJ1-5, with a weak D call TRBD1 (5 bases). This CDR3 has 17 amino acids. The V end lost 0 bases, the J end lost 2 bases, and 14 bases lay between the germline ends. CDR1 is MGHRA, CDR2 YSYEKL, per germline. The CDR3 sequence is CASSQDWGGRGNQPQHF. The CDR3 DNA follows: TGCGCCAGCAGCCAAGATTGGGGCGGGAGGGGCAATCAGCCCCAGCATTTT.

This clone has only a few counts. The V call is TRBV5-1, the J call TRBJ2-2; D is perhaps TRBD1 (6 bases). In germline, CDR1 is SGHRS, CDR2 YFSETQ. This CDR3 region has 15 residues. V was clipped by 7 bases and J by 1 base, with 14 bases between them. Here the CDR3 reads CASGIQGGNTGELFF. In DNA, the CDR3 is TGCGCCAGCGGAATACAGGGTGGGAACACCGGGGAGCTGTTTTTT. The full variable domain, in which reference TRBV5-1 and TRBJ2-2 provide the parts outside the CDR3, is KAGVTQTPRYLIKTRGQQVTLSCSPISGHRSVSWYQQTPGQGLQFLFEYFSETQRNKGNFPGRFSGRQFSNSRSEMNVSTLELGDSALYLCASGIQGGNTGELFFGEGSRLTVL.

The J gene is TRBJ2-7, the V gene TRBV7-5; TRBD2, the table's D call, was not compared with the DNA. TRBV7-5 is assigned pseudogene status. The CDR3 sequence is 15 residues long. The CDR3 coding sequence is TGTGTCAGAAGCTCCCGGGACTCCGGTGAATACGAGCAGTACTTC. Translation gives CVRSSRDSGEYEQYF.

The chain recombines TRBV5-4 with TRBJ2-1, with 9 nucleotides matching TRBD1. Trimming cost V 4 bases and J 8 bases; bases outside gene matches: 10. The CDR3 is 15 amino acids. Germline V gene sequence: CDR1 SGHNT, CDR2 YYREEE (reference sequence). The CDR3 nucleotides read TGTGCCAGCAGCGCCCGACAGGGGGTCGGCCATGAGCAGTTCTTC. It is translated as CASSARQGVGHEQFF.

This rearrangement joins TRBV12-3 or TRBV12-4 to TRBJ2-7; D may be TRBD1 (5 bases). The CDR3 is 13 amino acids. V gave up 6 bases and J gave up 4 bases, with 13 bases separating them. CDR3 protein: CASRGSGRYEQYF. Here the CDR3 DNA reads TGTGCCAGCAGAGGTTCAGGGCGGTACGAGCAGTACTTC.

The CDR3 sequence: CASRKGESTDTQYF. In DNA, the CDR3 is TGTGCCAGCAGGAAGGGCGAGAGCACAGATACGCAGTATTTT. V gene TRBV9 combines with J gene TRBJ2-3, with unresolved D. V was shortened by 5 bases and J by 0 bases, with 10 bases between the two germline ends. This CDR3 comprises 14 residues. CDR1 is SGDLS and CDR2 is YYNGEE in the germline V gene.

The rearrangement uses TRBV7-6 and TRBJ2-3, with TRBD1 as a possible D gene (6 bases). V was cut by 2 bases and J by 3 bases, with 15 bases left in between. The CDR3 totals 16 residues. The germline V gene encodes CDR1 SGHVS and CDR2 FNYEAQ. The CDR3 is CASSLRDGQWTDTQYF. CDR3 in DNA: TGTGCCAGCAGCTTAAGGGATGGACAGTGGACAGATACGCAGTATTTT.

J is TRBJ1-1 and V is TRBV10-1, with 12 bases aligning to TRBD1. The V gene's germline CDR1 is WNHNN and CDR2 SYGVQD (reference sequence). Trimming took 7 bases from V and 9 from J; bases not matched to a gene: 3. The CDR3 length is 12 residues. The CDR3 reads CASIGTGGQAFF. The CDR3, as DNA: TGCGCCAGCATTGGGACAGGGGGCCAAGCTTTCTTT.

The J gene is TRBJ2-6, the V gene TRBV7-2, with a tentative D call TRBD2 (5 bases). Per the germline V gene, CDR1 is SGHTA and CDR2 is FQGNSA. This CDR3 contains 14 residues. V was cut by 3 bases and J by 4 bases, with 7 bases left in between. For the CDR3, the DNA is TGTGCCAGCAGCTTCCCGGGGGGGGCCAACGTCCTGACTTTC. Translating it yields CASSFPGGANVLTF.

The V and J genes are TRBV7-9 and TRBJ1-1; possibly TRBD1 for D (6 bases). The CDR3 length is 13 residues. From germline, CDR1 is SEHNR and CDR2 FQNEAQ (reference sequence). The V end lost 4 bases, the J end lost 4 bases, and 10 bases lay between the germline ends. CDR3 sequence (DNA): TGTGCCAGCAGCTACAGGGAGGCCACTGAAGCTTTCTTT. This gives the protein CASSYREATEAFF.

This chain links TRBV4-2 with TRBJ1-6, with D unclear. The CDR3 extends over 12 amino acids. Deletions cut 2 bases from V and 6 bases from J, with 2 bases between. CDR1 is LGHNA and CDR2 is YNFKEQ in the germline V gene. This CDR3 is CASSQPNSPLHF. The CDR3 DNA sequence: TGTGCCAGCAGCCAACCTAATTCACCCCTCCACTTT.